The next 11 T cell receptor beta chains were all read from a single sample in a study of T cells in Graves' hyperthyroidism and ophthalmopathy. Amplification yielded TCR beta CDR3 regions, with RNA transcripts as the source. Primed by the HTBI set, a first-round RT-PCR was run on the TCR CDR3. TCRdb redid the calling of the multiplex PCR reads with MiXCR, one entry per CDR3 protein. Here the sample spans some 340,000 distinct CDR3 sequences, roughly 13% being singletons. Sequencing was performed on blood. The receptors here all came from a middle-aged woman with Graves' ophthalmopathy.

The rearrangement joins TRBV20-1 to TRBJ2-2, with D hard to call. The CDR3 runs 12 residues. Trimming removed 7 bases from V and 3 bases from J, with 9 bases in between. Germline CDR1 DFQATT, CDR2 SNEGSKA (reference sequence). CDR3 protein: CSGGTHTGELFF. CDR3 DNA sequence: TGCAGTGGGGGAACGCACACCGGGGAGCTGTTTTTT.

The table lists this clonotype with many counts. CDR3 bases: TGTGCCAGCAGTTTATGGCTACACCTCAACCAGGGGAGCGGGAGTAGAGGAGAGACCCAGTACTTC. Translated, it gives CASSLWLHLNQGSGSRGETQYF. This chain links TRBV28 with TRBJ2-5, with 8 bases lining up with TRBD2. Germline V gene lookup returns CDR1 MDHEN and CDR2 SYDVKM. V shed 0 bases and J 4 bases; nucleotides not matched to a gene: 25. This CDR3 is 22 amino acids long. The whole variable domain, filled in from reference TRBV28 and TRBJ2-5, reads DVKVTQSSRYLVKRTGEKVFLECVQDMDHENMFWYRQDPGLGLRLIYFSYDVKMKEKGDIPEGYSVSREKKERFSLILESASTNQTSMYLCASSLWLHLNQGSGSRGETQYFGPGTRLLVL.

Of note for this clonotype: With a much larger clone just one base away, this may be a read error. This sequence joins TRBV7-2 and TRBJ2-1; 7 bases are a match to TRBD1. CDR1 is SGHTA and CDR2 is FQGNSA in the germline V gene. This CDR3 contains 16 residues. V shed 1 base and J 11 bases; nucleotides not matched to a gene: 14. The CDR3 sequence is CASSLVGGQAYRKQFF. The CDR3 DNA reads TGTGCCAGCAGCTTAGTTGGAGGACAGGCTTATCGTAAGCAGTTCTTC. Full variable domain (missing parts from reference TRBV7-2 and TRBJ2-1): GAGVSQSPSNKVTEKGKDVELRCDPISGHTALYWYRQSLGQGLEFLIYFQGNSAPDKSGLPSDRFSAERTGGSVSTLTIQRTQQEDSAVYLCASSLVGGQAYRKQFFGPGTRLTVL.

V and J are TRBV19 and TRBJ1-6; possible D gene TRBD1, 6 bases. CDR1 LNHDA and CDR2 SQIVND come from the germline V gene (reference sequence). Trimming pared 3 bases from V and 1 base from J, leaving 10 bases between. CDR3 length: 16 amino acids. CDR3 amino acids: CASSIPDRSYNSPLHF. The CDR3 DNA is TGTGCCAGTAGTATCCCTGACAGGTCCTATAATTCACCCCTCCACTTT. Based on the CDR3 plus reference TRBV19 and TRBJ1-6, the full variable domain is DGGITQSPKYLFRKEGQNVTLSCEQNLNHDAMYWYRQDPGQGLRLIYYSQIVNDFQKGDIAEGYSVSREKKESFPLTVTSAQKNPTAFYLCASSIPDRSYNSPLHFGNGTRLTVT.

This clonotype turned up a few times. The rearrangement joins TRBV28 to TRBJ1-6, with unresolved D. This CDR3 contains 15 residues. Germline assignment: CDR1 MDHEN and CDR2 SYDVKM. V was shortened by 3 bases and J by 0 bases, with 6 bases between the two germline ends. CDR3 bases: TGTGCCAGCAGTTTTGCGAGCTCCTATAATTCACCCCTCCACTTT. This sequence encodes CASSFASSYNSPLHF.

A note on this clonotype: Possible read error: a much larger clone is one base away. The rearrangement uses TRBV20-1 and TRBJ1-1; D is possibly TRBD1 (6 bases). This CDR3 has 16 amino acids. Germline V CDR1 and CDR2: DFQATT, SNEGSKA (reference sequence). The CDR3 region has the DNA TGCAGTGCGCGAACCTGGGGGGGCAGGTTGAACACTGGAGCTTTCTTT. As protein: CSARTWGGRLNTGAFF.

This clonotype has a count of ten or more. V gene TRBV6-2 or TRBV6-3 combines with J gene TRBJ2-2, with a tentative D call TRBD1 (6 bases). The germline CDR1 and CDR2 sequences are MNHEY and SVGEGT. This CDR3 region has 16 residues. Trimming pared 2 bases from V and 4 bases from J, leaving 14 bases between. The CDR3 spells CASSYVAGALTGELFF. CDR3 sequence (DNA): TGTGCCAGCAGTTACGTGGCAGGGGCTCTCACCGGGGAGCTGTTTTTT.

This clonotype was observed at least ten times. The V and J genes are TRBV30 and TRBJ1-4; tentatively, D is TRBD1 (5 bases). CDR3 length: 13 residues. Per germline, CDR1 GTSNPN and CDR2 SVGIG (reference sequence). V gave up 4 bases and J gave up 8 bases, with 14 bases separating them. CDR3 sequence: CAWNSGAEEKLFF. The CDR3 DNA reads TGTGCCTGGAATTCCGGGGCGGAGGAAAAACTGTTTTTT.

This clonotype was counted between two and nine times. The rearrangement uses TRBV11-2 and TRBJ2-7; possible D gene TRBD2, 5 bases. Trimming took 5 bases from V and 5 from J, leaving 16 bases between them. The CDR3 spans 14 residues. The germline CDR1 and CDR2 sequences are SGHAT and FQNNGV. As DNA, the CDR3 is TGTGCCAGCAGCCCCATTCGGGGTTGGGACGAGCAGTACTTC. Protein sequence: CASSPIRGWDEQYF.

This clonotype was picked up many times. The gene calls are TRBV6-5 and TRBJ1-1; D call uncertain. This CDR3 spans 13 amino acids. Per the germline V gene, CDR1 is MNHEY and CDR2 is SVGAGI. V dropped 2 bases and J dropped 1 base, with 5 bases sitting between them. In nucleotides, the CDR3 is TGTGCCAGCAGTTACGGCCCGAACACTGAAGCTTTCTTT. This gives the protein CASSYGPNTEAFF.

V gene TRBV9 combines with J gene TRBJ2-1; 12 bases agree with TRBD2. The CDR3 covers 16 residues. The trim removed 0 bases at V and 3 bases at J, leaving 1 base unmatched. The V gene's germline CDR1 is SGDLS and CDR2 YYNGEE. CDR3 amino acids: CASSVGLAGVYNEQFF. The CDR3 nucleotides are TGTGCCAGCAGCGTAGGACTAGCGGGAGTCTACAATGAGCAGTTCTTC.